This T cell receptor (beta chain) comes out of a study of shared clonotypes between healthy human individuals. Turning to the study itself: Used for every donor were three CD4 naive, three CD4 memory, two CD8 naive and one CD8 memory plate.

Measured with immunoSEQ multiplex PCR; TCRdb has only the in-frame clones, and not every one. The data contain about 2.1 million clones, around 93% of them singletons. Overall study results and limits: Read depth was anticipated to influence clonotype sharing among donors. The represented genetic and exposure-history diversity was limited by the small number of donors. Several donors held around 5% of naive CD4 clonotypes in common.

J was trimmed by 6 bases and V by 5 bases; bases with no gene match: 6. Germline assignment: CDR1 SEHNR and CDR2 FQNEAQ (reference sequence). The CDR3 covers 14 residues. As to this clone: What it binds is not known.

In the naive CD8 group, cells lacked CD45RO and were positively selected for CCR7, so terminally differentiated effector memory CD45RA+ cells were left out. The chain uses TRBV7-9 and TRBJ2-1; 8 bases map to TRBD1. This receptor was taken from a man between 18 and 29 years old in good health. Some clones in this sample may be carry-over from other donors' samples. Input material: naive CD8+ T cells from PBMCs. CDR3 sequence: CASSPTGVGNEQFF. Here the CDR3 DNA reads TGTGCCAGCAGCCCGACAGGGGTGGGCAATGAGCAGTTCTTC.